A selection of T cell receptor beta chains follows, all from one sample in a study of identical twins. One entry per CDR3 protein, called by TCRdb with MiXCR from the 5' RACE reads. Of 250,000 to 300,000 distinct CDR3 sequences in the sample, more than 8% were seen once. This sample was shared with a second study, whose subject was yellow fever vaccine responses in identical twins.

What was sequenced was CD8+ T cells sorted from blood. The origin of the receptors is a young woman in good health. Both conserved end residues are part of each CDR3. The order of the fields is J gene, V gene, D gene, clone size, CDR3 protein, CDR3 DNA. A D gene is named only where the DNA matches it firmly. Clone size is stated in some rows and not others, as once, few, many or a class when expanded.

>TRBJ1-2|TRBV6-5|NA|many
CASSYSILGGGGYTF
TGTGCCAGCAGTTACTCGATCCTCGGGGGCGGCGGCTACACCTTC
>TRBJ2-2|TRBV11-3|NA|many
CASSLPAGGITGELFF
TGTGCCAGCAGCTTACCCGCAGGGGGGATCACCGGGGAGCTGTTTTTT
>TRBJ1-1|TRBV4-3|NA|few
CASSHTQNTEAFF
TGCGCCAGCAGCCATACCCAGAACACTGAAGCTTTCTTT
>TRBJ2-2|TRBV4-2|TRBD2|few
CASRSGGINTGELFF
TGTGCCAGCCGCAGCGGGGGGATTAACACCGGGGAGCTGTTTTTT
>TRBJ1-5|TRBV20-1|NA|many
CSAVSAAGTQPQHF
TGCAGTGCCGTAAGCGCGGCCGGGACGCAGCCCCAGCATTTT
>TRBJ2-1|TRBV3-1|TRBD1|NA
CASSYRGAYNEQFF
TGTGCCAGCAGCTACAGGGGTGCCTACAATGAGCAGTTCTTC
>TRBJ2-7|TRBV27|NA|few
CASTPPYEQYF
TGTGCCAGCACCCCGCCCTACGAGCAGTACTTC
>TRBJ2-5|TRBV5-4|NA|NA
CASSIAGTPEQETQYF
TGTGCCAGCAGCATCGCGGGGACCCCCGAACAAGAGACCCAGTACTTC
>TRBJ2-3|TRBV6-2/TRBV6-3|TRBD2|few
CASSYTNPGLAGVSDTQYF
TGTGCCAGCAGTTACACAAATCCAGGACTAGCGGGAGTCTCAGATACGCAGTATTTT
>TRBJ2-7|TRBV4-1|NA|NA
CATSGRGPPYEQYF
TGCGCCACCTCCGGACGGGGGCCCCCCTACGAGCAGTACTTC
>TRBJ2-3|TRBV12-3/TRBV12-4|TRBD2|few
CASLPIAGGADTQYF
TGTGCCAGCTTACCTATAGCGGGGGGAGCTGATACGCAGTATTTT
>TRBJ2-3|TRBV7-8|NA|few
CASSSYLGGFQVDTQYF
TGTGCCAGCAGTTCCTACCTAGGGGGGTTTCAGGTAGATACGCAGTATTTT
>TRBJ2-7|TRBV6-5|TRBD2|NA
CASSYYLAASYEQYF
TGTGCCAGCAGTTACTACCTAGCGGCTTCCTACGAGCAGTACTTC
>TRBJ2-3|TRBV2|NA|many
CASNGGGGGYTQYF
TGTGCCAGCAACGGAGGGGGGGGCGGGTATACGCAGTATTTT
>TRBJ2-3|TRBV6-5|TRBD2|few
CASSYSSTSGTDTQYF
TGTGCCAGCAGTTACTCGAGTACTAGCGGCACAGATACGCAGTATTTT